One sample yielded the 28 T cell receptor beta chains listed below, sequenced in a study of shared clonotypes between healthy human individuals. Naivety among CD8 cells was defined by CD45RO negativity and positive CCR7 selection, thereby excluding terminally differentiated effector memory CD45RA+ cells. TCRdb keeps only in-frame clones here, not all; method: immunoSEQ multiplex PCR. Here the sample spans more than 2 million clones, about 95% being singletons. The sequenced sample was naive CD8+ T cells sorted from blood. These receptors originate from a man aged 18 to 29 in good health.

The gene calls are TRBV5-6 and TRBJ2-7; TRBD2 matches at 8 bases. CDR1 is SGHDT, CDR2 YYEEEE, per germline. V was clipped by 3 bases and J by 3 bases; unmatched bases: 11. The CDR3 loop spans 16 amino acids. The CDR3 sequence is CASSSPGSGRGYEQYF. CDR3 nucleotide sequence: TGTGCCAGCAGCTCCCCTGGGAGCGGGAGAGGCTACGAGCAGTACTTC.

This chain connects TRBV11-2 to TRBJ2-1, with a weak D call TRBD1 (5 bases). CDR3 size: 15 residues. The ends were cut back, 0 bases at V and 8 bases at J, with 14 bases in the middle. Germline loops: CDR1 SGHAT, CDR2 FQNNGV. The CDR3 DNA reads TGTGCCAGCAGCTTAGAGTATCCTGGGGCGGATGAGCAGTTCTTC. Its translation is CASSLEYPGADEQFF.

This clone was recorded only once. V usage is TRBV7-8 and J usage is TRBJ2-3; D unclear. Germline V gene lookup returns CDR1 SGHVS and CDR2 FQNEAQ. The V end was cut by 2 bases, the J end by 5 bases, with 5 bases between. The CDR3 runs 12 residues. The CDR3, as DNA: TGTGCCAGCAGCTTATCTGTAGATACGCAGTATTTT. Amino acids: CASSLSVDTQYF.

This chain connects TRBV27 to TRBJ2-7, with 7 bases that match TRBD1. CDR1 MNHEY and CDR2 SMNVEV come from the germline V gene (reference sequence). This CDR3 is built from 14 residues. Trimming cost V 6 bases and J 5 bases; bases outside gene matches: 10. Here the CDR3 reads CASRGRGQGDEQYF. CDR3 DNA: TGTGCCAGCAGGGGAAGGGGGCAGGGCGACGAGCAGTACTTC.

This chain connects TRBV7-9 to TRBJ2-7, with D perhaps given as TRBD1 or TRBD2 (5 bases each). This CDR3 spans 15 amino acids. In germline, CDR1 is SEHNR, CDR2 FQNEAQ (reference sequence). Trimming removed 5 bases from V and 3 bases from J, with 17 bases in between. DNA for the CDR3: TGTGCCAGCAGCGAGCCCCGAGGGGAGATCTACGAGCAGTACTTC. It translates to CASSEPRGEIYEQYF.

The chain carries TRBV13 and TRBJ1-1, with TRBD1 matching over 7 bases. Germline loops: CDR1 PRHDT, CDR2 FYEKMQ (reference sequence). The CDR3 is 15 amino acids. V dropped 4 bases and J dropped 0; count of bases not matched to a gene: 5. The CDR3 DNA follows: TGTGCCAGCAGCTCGGAGGGACAGTTGAACACTGAAGCTTTCTTT. It translates to CASSSEGQLNTEAFF.

This clone occurred once. The CDR3 loop is CAWNSFLMVHDTEAFF. The CDR3 DNA is TGTGCCTGGAATTCGTTCTTGATGGTCCACGACACTGAAGCTTTCTTT. This rearrangement joins TRBV30 to TRBJ1-1; no reliable D call. The V gene's germline CDR1 is GTSNPN and CDR2 SVGIG (reference sequence). The CDR3 has 16 residues. With 4 bases removed from V and 3 bases from J, the gap between germline ends came to 21 bases.

The chain employs TRBV28 and TRBJ1-1, with D possibly matching TRBD1 (5 bases). CDR3 length equals 14 residues. CDR1 is MDHEN, CDR2 SYDVKM, per germline. Trimming pared 5 bases from V and 5 bases from J, leaving 15 bases between. The CDR3, as DNA: TGTGCCAGCAGTCAACCCCGGGACTTTACTGAAGCTTTCTTT. This translates into CASSQPRDFTEAFF.

As to this clone: At the DNA level, this CDR3 is encoded by other sequences in the same sample as well. The chain couples TRBV27 to TRBJ1-4; 7 nucleotides align to TRBD1. Germline values: CDR1 MNHEY, CDR2 SMNVEV (reference sequence). CDR3 length equals 15 residues. V trimming: 5 bases; J trimming: 0 bases; junction bases outside the gene matches: 3. The CDR3 loop is CASSPGTATNEKLFF. CDR3 sequence (DNA): TGTGCCAGCAGTCCGGGGACAGCAACTAATGAAAAACTGTTTTTT.

The V and J genes are TRBV4-1 and TRBJ1-2; possible D gene TRBD1, 5 bases. Germline CDR1 is MGHRA and CDR2 is YSYEKL. Trimming removed 0 bases at V and 4 bases at J, with 12 bases between. The CDR3 length is 15 residues. CDR3 sequence reads: CASSQESGTVYGYTF. In nucleotides, the CDR3 is TGCGCCAGCAGCCAAGAAAGCGGGACCGTCTATGGCTACACCTTC.

Only one count was recorded for this clone. The chain has TRBV2 and TRBJ2-1, with 8 nucleotides matching TRBD2. CDR1 and CDR2 (germline): SNHLY, FYNNEI. J gave up 6 bases and V 7 bases, and 8 bases lay outside the gene matches. The CDR3 covers 14 residues. CDR3 nucleotides: TGTGCCAGCACGTGGGGCGGGGGGCTCAATGAGCAGTTCTTC. Its translation: CASTWGGGLNEQFF.

The chain has TRBV9 and TRBJ2-2, with D possibly matching TRBD2 (5 bases). CDR3 size: 16 residues. Germline CDR1 is SGDLS and CDR2 is YYNGEE. Trimming pared 4 bases from V and 2 bases from J, leaving 15 bases between. The CDR3 protein is CASSPSTGINTGELFF. In nucleotides, the CDR3 is TGTGCCAGCAGCCCGTCGACCGGGATTAACACCGGGGAGCTGTTTTTT.

This clone was observed once. The rearrangement links TRBV11-2 to TRBJ2-2; possible D gene TRBD1, 6 bases. V dropped 5 bases and J dropped 6 bases, with 19 bases sitting between them. Per germline, CDR1 SGHAT and CDR2 FQNNGV. The CDR3 is 16 amino acids. CDR3 amino acids: CASSPRPPQGPGELFF. The CDR3, as DNA: TGTGCCAGCAGCCCCCGACCTCCACAGGGTCCCGGGGAGCTGTTTTTT.

This sequence joins TRBV6-5 and TRBJ1-1; D is ambiguous. The CDR3 is made up of 13 amino acids. With 4 bases removed from V and 1 base from J, the gap between germline ends came to 7 bases. Per germline, CDR1 MNHEY and CDR2 SVGAGI. The CDR3 region is CASSLEPNTEAFF. CDR3 DNA: TGTGCCAGCAGTTTGGAACCGAACACTGAAGCTTTCTTT.

The gene calls are TRBV2 and TRBJ1-1, with D tentatively TRBD1 (5 bases). Germline V gene sequence: CDR1 SNHLY, CDR2 FYNNEI. V was shortened by 2 bases and J by 7 bases, with 11 bases between the two germline ends. The CDR3 extends over 13 amino acids. CDR3 bases: TGTGCCAGCAGTGAACGGGGCAGGTATGAAGCTTTCTTT. This encodes CASSERGRYEAFF.

The chain uses TRBV5-1 and TRBJ2-5; TRBD1 matches 9 bases. Germline values: CDR1 SGHRS, CDR2 YFSETQ. V shed 0 bases, J shed 4 bases, and the junction held 7 bases outside the gene matches. The CDR3 totals 16 residues. The CDR3 bases are TGCGCCAGCAGCTTGGCCCCACAGGGGGCCTTAGAGACCCAGTACTTC. Translating it yields CASSLAPQGALETQYF.

The chain employs TRBV5-4 and TRBJ2-3; D not certain. Germline lookup yields CDR1 SGHNT and CDR2 YYREEE (reference sequence). This CDR3 region has 12 residues. V shed 2 bases and J shed 4 bases, with 5 bases lying between them. As DNA, the CDR3 is TGTGCCAGCAGCTTTGGTGCAGATACGCAGTATTTT. As protein: CASSFGADTQYF.

Points on this clone: Other nucleotide sequences in the sample specify the same CDR3. The chain combines TRBV9 with TRBJ2-1; 7 nucleotides agree with TRBD2. This CDR3 comprises 14 residues. The V segment lost 0 bases and the J segment 6 bases; nucleotides outside the gene matches: 3. Looked up from germline, CDR1 is SGDLS and CDR2 is YYNGEE. The CDR3 DNA follows: TGTGCCAGCAGCGTAGCCCTAGCGGTCAATGAGCAGTTCTTC. Translated, it gives CASSVALAVNEQFF.

This chain links TRBV19 with TRBJ1-6; a weak D match, TRBD1 (5 bases). CDR1 and CDR2 from the germline V gene are LNHDA and SQIVND (reference sequence). V shed 1 base and J shed 10 bases, with 11 bases lying between them. The CDR3 spans 14 residues. The CDR3 sequence is CASSIGQGLSPLHF. The DNA for the CDR3 is TGTGCCAGTAGTATAGGGCAGGGACTCTCACCCCTCCACTTT.

The rearrangement joins TRBV7-8 to TRBJ2-5, with 13 nucleotides matching TRBD2. The junction had 11 bases not matched to a gene; V was cut back by 6 bases and J by 1 base. This CDR3 is built from 18 residues. Germline CDR1 and CDR2: SGHVS and FQNEAQ. CDR3 coding DNA: TGTGCCAGCAGTTCCGGGACTAGCGGGGAAGCTGCCCAAGAGACCCAGTACTTC. Translated: CASSSGTSGEAAQETQYF.

The V call is TRBV5-1, the J call TRBJ2-2, with D maybe TRBD2 (5 bases). The CDR3 spans 14 residues. The germline V gene has CDR1 SGHRS and CDR2 YFSETQ. V was trimmed by 1 base and J by 3 bases, leaving 7 bases between them. CDR3 bases: TGCGCCAGCAGCTTGCCGGACTACACCGGGGAGCTGTTTTTT. Amino acids: CASSLPDYTGELFF. Based on the CDR3 plus reference TRBV5-1 and TRBJ2-2, the full variable domain is KAGVTQTPRYLIKTRGQQVTLSCSPISGHRSVSWYQQTPGQGLQFLFEYFSETQRNKGNFPGRFSGRQFSNSRSEMNVSTLELGDSALYLCASSLPDYTGELFFGEGSRLTVL.

This clone showed up just once. The V call is TRBV4-1, the J call TRBJ1-5; no definite D call. CDR3 length: 17 residues. Germline V lookup: CDR1 MGHRA, CDR2 YSYEKL. V was cut by 3 bases and J by 2 bases, with 17 bases left in between. The CDR3, as DNA: TGCGCCAGCAGCCAGGCACGGGGAGGTGGTGGCAATCAGCCCCAGCATTTT. This sequence encodes CASSQARGGGGNQPQHF.

Concerning this clone: This specimen includes other DNA sequences encoding the same CDR3. The J gene is TRBJ2-3, the V gene TRBV7-9; TRBD1 matches at 7 bases. The CDR3 runs 15 residues. Germline trimming cut 1 base from V and 2 bases from J; bases unmatched to any gene: 3. Germline lookup yields CDR1 SEHNR and CDR2 FQNEAQ (reference sequence). This CDR3 is CASSLGQGITDTQYF. CDR3 sequence (DNA): TGTGCCAGCAGCTTAGGACAGGGAATCACAGATACGCAGTATTTT.

Only a few counts were recorded for this clone. This chain connects TRBV19 to TRBJ2-4; D call uncertain. The germline gives CDR1 LNHDA, CDR2 SQIVND (reference sequence). Between the trimmed V and J ends, which lost 5 bases and 6 bases, there was a span of 8 bases. This CDR3 region has 12 residues. CDR3 residues: CASSPDGNIQYF. CDR3 in DNA: TGTGCCAGTAGTCCGGACGGAAACATTCAGTACTTC. Filled out from reference TRBV19 and TRBJ2-4, the complete variable domain reads DGGITQSPKYLFRKEGQNVTLSCEQNLNHDAMYWYRQDPGQGLRLIYYSQIVNDFQKGDIAEGYSVSREKKESFPLTVTSAQKNPTAFYLCASSPDGNIQYFGAGTRLSVL.

This clone was picked up one time. This chain uses TRBV13 with TRBJ1-3, with 8 bases lining up with TRBD1. CDR1 and CDR2 (germline): PRHDT, FYEKMQ (reference sequence). The trim removed 2 bases at V and 4 bases at J, leaving 10 bases unmatched. The CDR3 length is 17 residues. The CDR3 nucleotides read TGTGCCAGCAGCTTACCCGTTGGACAGGGAGCCGGAAACACCATATATTTT. Its protein product is CASSLPVGQGAGNTIYF.

This chain links TRBV27 with TRBJ2-6; 7 bases agree with TRBD1. Germline V CDR1 and CDR2: MNHEY, SMNVEV (reference sequence). The CDR3 sequence is 14 residues long. The ends lost 8 bases at V and 4 bases at J; junction bases unmatched: 5. The CDR3 sequence: CASRDRAGANVLTF. The CDR3 DNA sequence: TGTGCCAGCCGTGACAGGGCCGGGGCCAACGTCCTGACTTTC.

The chain uses TRBV7-8 and TRBJ2-1; either TRBD1 or TRBD2 may fit D (6 bases each). CDR1 and CDR2 (germline): SGHVS, FQNEAQ. V lost 1 base and J 8 bases, leaving 21 bases between the germline ends. CDR3 size: 17 residues. The CDR3 sequence: CASSLGESGAWTHEQFF. CDR3 sequence (DNA): TGTGCCAGCAGCTTAGGGGAATCGGGGGCTTGGACGCATGAGCAGTTCTTC.

The V and J genes are TRBV5-1 and TRBJ2-7; 7 bases align to TRBD1. Germline CDR1 is SGHRS and CDR2 is YFSETQ. The V segment lost 3 bases and the J segment 5 bases; nucleotides outside the gene matches: 11. The CDR3 covers 15 residues. The CDR3 loop is CASSSPGQVGDEQYF. CDR3 nucleotide sequence: TGCGCCAGCAGCTCCCCCGGACAGGTGGGAGACGAGCAGTACTTC.